These 27 T cell receptor beta chains were all obtained from the same sample, sequenced in a study of OX40 agonist ivuxolimab in advanced cancers. Assay used: immunoSEQ multiplex PCR; TCRdb lists only in-frame clones, some missing. The sample contains around 9,800 clones, roughly 73% of which appear only once. The sequencing used CD4+ or CD8+ T cells sorted from blood, collected in a trial of the OX40 agonist ivuxolimab. Receptors originate from an adult with an advanced solid tumor such as melanoma, head and neck, liver or kidney cancer.

This clone has just one count. This chain connects TRBV7-8 to TRBJ2-3; TRBD2 matches at 11 bases. V was pared by 4 bases and J by 7 bases, with 10 bases of the junction left unmatched. The CDR3 runs to 16 residues. CDR1 is SGHVS, CDR2 FQNEAQ, per germline. The CDR3 reads CASSSSPGLAVHTQYF. As DNA, the CDR3 is TGTGCCAGCAGCTCGTCTCCGGGACTAGCGGTACATACGCAGTATTTT.

A word on this clone: The same CDR3 also results from other DNA sequences found in this sample. The CDR3 reads CATQRNSLNDEQFF. The CDR3 DNA follows: TGTGCCACCCAGAGGAATAGTTTAAATGATGAGCAGTTCTTC. J is TRBJ2-1 and V is TRBV6-6; D unresolved. V lost 10 bases and J 8 bases, leaving 21 bases between the germline ends. CDR1 is MNHNY and CDR2 is SVGAGI in the germline V gene (reference sequence). The length of the CDR3 is 14 residues.

The chain employs TRBV4-3 and TRBJ1-2, with D hard to call. Looked up from germline, CDR1 is LGHNA and CDR2 is YSLEER. CDR3 length: 15 amino acids. V was pared by 1 base and J by 3 bases, with 12 bases between. The CDR3 nucleotides read TGCGCCAGCAGCCAAGCGGGAGGCCCAGACTATGGCTACACCTTC. Amino acid sequence: CASSQAGGPDYGYTF.

The gene calls are TRBV6-6 and TRBJ1-5; D remains unclear. CDR3 length: 14 residues. Deletions cut 5 bases from V and 1 base from J, with 9 bases between. Germline assignment: CDR1 MNHNY and CDR2 SVGAGI (reference sequence). CDR3 sequence reads: CASSHTHSNQPQHF. CDR3 DNA: TGTGCCAGCAGTCATACACACAGCAATCAGCCCCAGCATTTT.

The chain links TRBV29-1 to TRBJ2-3; possible D gene TRBD2, 6 bases. This CDR3 is 15 amino acids long. CDR1 SQVTM and CDR2 ANQGSEA come from the germline V gene. Trimming took 6 bases from V and 5 from J, leaving 21 bases between them. CDR3 sequence (DNA): TGCAGCGTGGCCCCTGGGGCGGAGGAGGGAGATACGCAGTATTTT. Protein product: CSVAPGAEEGDTQYF.

The genes are TRBV27 and TRBJ2-7, with D perhaps being TRBD1 or TRBD2 (5 bases each). The V end lost 2 bases, the J end lost 6 bases, and 11 bases lay between the germline ends. The CDR3 sequence is 13 residues long. CDR1 is MNHEY and CDR2 is SMNVEV in the germline V gene (reference sequence). CDR3 loop: CASSLRVRGEQYF. The CDR3 DNA is TGTGCCAGCAGTTTAAGAGTGAGGGGCGAGCAGTACTTC.

As concerns this clone: A far larger clone is just one base off, so this is likely a read error. The chain has TRBV18 and TRBJ2-7; 8 bases fit TRBD1. The CDR3 has 15 residues. V lost 3 bases and J lost 1; bases outside the gene matches: 5. Germline V gene sequence: CDR1 KGHSH, CDR2 LQKENI. CDR3 nucleotide sequence: TGTGCCAGCTCACCGGGGAGGACAGGGTCCTACGAGCAGTACTTC. This translates into CASSPGRTGSYEQYF.

V usage is TRBV7-2 and J usage is TRBJ2-7; tentative D call: TRBD2 (5 bases). The CDR3 has 13 amino acids. Germline V gene sequence: CDR1 SGHTA, CDR2 FQGNSA. V lost 0 bases and J lost 6, with 9 bases in between. In DNA, the CDR3 is TGTGCCAGCAGCTTAGCCGGGGTAGGCGAGCAGTACTTC. Amino acid sequence: CASSLAGVGEQYF.

The chain is built from TRBV2 and TRBJ1-3; possible D gene TRBD1, 5 bases. The germline gives CDR1 SNHLY, CDR2 FYNNEI. The CDR3 totals 16 residues. Trimming pared 6 bases from V and 0 bases from J, leaving 15 bases between. CDR3 bases: TGTGCCAGCAGGGGGCTCCTCCTCGTCTCTGGAAACACCATATATTTT. This codes for CASRGLLLVSGNTIYF.

The chain recombines TRBV2 with TRBJ1-4; D gene uncertain. CDR1 and CDR2 from the germline V gene are SNHLY and FYNNEI. CDR3 length: 15 residues. Trimming took 4 bases from V and 0 from J, leaving 9 bases between them. CDR3 sequence reads: CASSAQVSTNEKLFF. The CDR3 DNA is TGTGCCAGCAGTGCGCAGGTATCAACTAATGAAAAACTGTTTTTT. The full variable domain, in which reference TRBV2 and TRBJ1-4 provide the parts outside the CDR3, is EPEVTQTPSHQVTQMGQEVILRCVPISNHLYFYWYRQILGQKVEFLVSFYNNEISEKSEIFDDQFSVERPDGSNFTLKIRSTKLEDSAMYFCASSAQVSTNEKLFFGSGTQLSVL.

The V and J genes are TRBV7-2 and TRBJ1-1; D may be TRBD1 (5 bases). Trimming shortened V by 4 bases and J by 3 bases, and 18 bases separated the two germline ends. The CDR3 contains 16 residues. Germline-derived CDR1 and CDR2 are SGHTA and FQGNSA. Here the CDR3 reads CASSSSQTEKDTEAFF. The CDR3 DNA is TGTGCCAGCAGCTCTAGTCAGACAGAAAAGGACACTGAAGCTTTCTTT.

This chain links TRBV6-4 with TRBJ1-1; D remains unclear. Germline CDR1 is MRHNA and CDR2 is SNTAGT. The length of the CDR3 is 12 residues. With 6 bases removed from V and 1 base from J, the gap between germline ends came to 6 bases. CDR3 protein: CASRAGNTEAFF. The CDR3 DNA sequence: TGTGCCAGCAGGGCAGGGAACACTGAAGCTTTCTTT.

The chain links TRBV27 to TRBJ2-1; the D is unclear. This CDR3 spans 14 amino acids. Germline loops: CDR1 MNHEY, CDR2 SMNVEV (reference sequence). Deletions cut 6 bases from V and 0 bases from J, with 9 bases between. CDR3 coding DNA: TGTGCCAGCAGCATAGTTAGCTCCTACAATGAGCAGTTCTTC. Amino acids: CASSIVSSYNEQFF.

The chain carries TRBV6-5 and TRBJ2-7; tentatively, D is TRBD2 (6 bases). This CDR3 region has 14 residues. Trimming took off 4 bases at V and 5 bases at J, with 15 bases between the two ends. Germline values: CDR1 MNHEY, CDR2 SVGAGI. CDR3 residues: CASSSGTAVDEQYF. CDR3 DNA sequence: TGTGCCAGCAGTTCCGGGACTGCCGTCGACGAGCAGTACTTC.

The chain links TRBV27 to TRBJ1-1; D is unclear. CDR3 size: 13 residues. V lost 2 bases, J lost 2 bases, and 6 bases lay in between. Germline CDR1 MNHEY, CDR2 SMNVEV (reference sequence). Written as DNA, the CDR3 is TGTGCCAGCAGTTTAGGAGCTAACACTGAAGCTTTCTTT. Protein: CASSLGANTEAFF.

This clone was picked up a small number of times. The V call is TRBV28, the J call TRBJ2-1, with TRBD2 identical over 11 bases. Trimming removed 7 bases from V and 3 bases from J; junction bases left unmatched: 5. Germline CDR1 is MDHEN and CDR2 is SYDVKM. The CDR3 is 15 amino acids. For the CDR3, the DNA is TGTGCCAGCACTGCCGGGACTAGCGGCTACAATGAGCAGTTCTTC. Translating it yields CASTAGTSGYNEQFF.

The chain recombines TRBV19 with TRBJ2-7; D may be TRBD1 (5 bases). The V gene's germline CDR1 is LNHDA and CDR2 SQIVND (reference sequence). The CDR3 is 16 residues long. V was pared by 5 bases and J by 0 bases, with 17 bases between. CDR3 region: CASSQGFLPHSYEQYF. For the CDR3, the DNA is TGTGCCAGTAGTCAGGGCTTCCTTCCGCACTCCTACGAGCAGTACTTC.

The genes are TRBV2 and TRBJ2-1, with 8 bases fitting TRBD2. Germline V lookup: CDR1 SNHLY, CDR2 FYNNEI. The CDR3 length is 16 residues. V trimming: 5 bases; J trimming: 0 bases; junction bases outside the gene matches: 6. CDR3 nucleotides: TGTGCCAGCAGTCAATCCGGGACTAGCTCCTACAATGAGCAGTTCTTC. This translates into CASSQSGTSSYNEQFF.

The rearrangement joins TRBV27 to TRBJ2-7; 9 nucleotides agree with TRBD1. Germline trimming cut 2 bases from V and 6 bases from J; bases unmatched to any gene: 8. Germline loops: CDR1 MNHEY, CDR2 SMNVEV (reference sequence). The CDR3 loop spans 15 amino acids. The CDR3: CASSLTGQGIGEQYF. The DNA for the CDR3 is TGTGCCAGCAGTTTAACAGGACAGGGGATTGGCGAGCAGTACTTC.

For the CDR3, the DNA is TGCGCCAGCAGCCGGGAGCCGCAAGAGACCCAGTACTTC. This sequence encodes CASSREPQETQYF. The genes are TRBV10-1 and TRBJ2-5, with D perhaps matching TRBD2 (6 bases). The length of the CDR3 is 13 residues. Germline values: CDR1 WNHNN, CDR2 SYGVQD (reference sequence). Trimming took off 6 bases at V and 2 bases at J, with 10 bases between the two ends.

The table lists this clone with a few counts. The chain carries TRBV5-1 and TRBJ2-5; 9 bases agree with TRBD1. After removal of 1 base from V and 3 bases from J, the junction contained 13 bases not matched to a gene. The CDR3 runs 18 residues. Germline V lookup: CDR1 SGHRS, CDR2 YFSETQ. CDR3 in amino acids: CASSLLSLPDRGKETQYF. The CDR3 coding sequence is TGCGCCAGCAGCTTGCTCTCTCTTCCGGACAGGGGAAAAGAGACCCAGTACTTC.

In DNA form, the CDR3 reads TGTGCCAGCAGCCAAGAGAGACCTAGCGGGAGAAATGGCGGGGAGCTGTTTTTT. Amino acid sequence: CASSQERPSGRNGGELFF. The V and J genes are TRBV5-4 and TRBJ2-2; 10 bases are shared with TRBD2. The V gene's germline CDR1 is SGHNT and CDR2 YYREEE (reference sequence). The CDR3 is made up of 18 amino acids. With 4 bases clipped from V and 7 bases from J, the junction kept 16 bases outside the gene matches.

In its sample, this clone was seen once. CDR3 protein: CASSLGNGWYNEQFF. The CDR3 DNA is TGTGCCAGCAGCTTAGGAAACGGGTGGTACAATGAGCAGTTCTTC. The chain uses TRBV7-2 and TRBJ2-1; D gene uncertain. CDR3 length: 15 residues. V lost 1 base and J 4 bases, leaving 11 bases between the germline ends. Germline values: CDR1 SGHTA, CDR2 FQGNSA.

The gene calls are TRBV11-3 and TRBJ2-7; D is unclear. Germline V gene data show CDR1 as SGHNT and CDR2 as YENEEA. Deletions cut 0 bases from V and 3 bases from J, with 18 bases between. The CDR3 has 17 amino acids. CDR3 in DNA: TGTGCCAGCAGCTTAGATCCTGCCAGTAGGGCGATCTACGAGCAGTACTTC. It translates to CASSLDPASRAIYEQYF.

A few counts support this clone. The chain has TRBV28 and TRBJ2-3, with 13 bases lining up with TRBD2. The CDR3 is made up of 15 amino acids. V trimming: 3 bases; J trimming: 5 bases; junction bases outside the gene matches: 2. CDR1 and CDR2 from the germline V gene are MDHEN and SYDVKM. The CDR3 DNA follows: TGTGCCAGCAGTTTGCGGACTAGCGGGGGAGATACGCAGTATTTT. This encodes CASSLRTSGGDTQYF.

This sequence joins TRBV19 and TRBJ2-1; 11 positions match TRBD2. J gave up 8 bases and V 4 bases, and 7 bases lay outside the gene matches. In germline, CDR1 is LNHDA, CDR2 SQIVND (reference sequence). The CDR3 totals 15 residues. The CDR3 spells CASSRTSGSLDEQFF. The CDR3 DNA sequence: TGTGCCAGTAGTAGAACTAGCGGGAGTTTGGATGAGCAGTTCTTC.

The chain carries TRBV27 and TRBJ2-3, with 16 bases lining up with TRBD2. V shed 2 bases, J shed 0 bases, and the junction held 11 bases outside the gene matches. Germline values: CDR1 MNHEY, CDR2 SMNVEV (reference sequence). The CDR3 is made up of 21 amino acids. The CDR3 sequence is CASSLPPGLAGGLVSTDTQYF. CDR3 DNA sequence: TGTGCCAGCAGTTTACCCCCGGGACTAGCGGGAGGGCTCGTCAGCACAGATACGCAGTATTTT.